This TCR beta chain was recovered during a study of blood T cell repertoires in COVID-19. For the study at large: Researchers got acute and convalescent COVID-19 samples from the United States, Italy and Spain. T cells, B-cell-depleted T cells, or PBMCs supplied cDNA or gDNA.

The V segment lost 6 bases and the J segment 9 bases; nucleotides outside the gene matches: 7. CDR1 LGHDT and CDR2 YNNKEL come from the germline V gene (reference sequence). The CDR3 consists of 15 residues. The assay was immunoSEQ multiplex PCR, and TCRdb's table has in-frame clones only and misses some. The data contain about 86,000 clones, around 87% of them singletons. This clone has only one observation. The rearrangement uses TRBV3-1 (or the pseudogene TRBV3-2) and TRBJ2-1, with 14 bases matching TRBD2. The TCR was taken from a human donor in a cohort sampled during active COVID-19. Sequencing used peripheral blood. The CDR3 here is CASRATSGRASEQFF. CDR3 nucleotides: TGTGCCAGCAGGGCGACTAGCGGGAGGGCCAGTGAGCAGTTCTTC.